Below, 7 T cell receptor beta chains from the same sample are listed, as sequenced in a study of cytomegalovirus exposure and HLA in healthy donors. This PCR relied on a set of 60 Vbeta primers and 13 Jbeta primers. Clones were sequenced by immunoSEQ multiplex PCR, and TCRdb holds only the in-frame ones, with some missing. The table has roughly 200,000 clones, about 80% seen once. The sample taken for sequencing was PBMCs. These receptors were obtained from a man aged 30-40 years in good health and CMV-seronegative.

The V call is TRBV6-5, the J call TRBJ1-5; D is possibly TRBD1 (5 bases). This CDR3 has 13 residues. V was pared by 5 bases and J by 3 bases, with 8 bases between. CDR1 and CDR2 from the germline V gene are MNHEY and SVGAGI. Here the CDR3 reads CASSQGNNQPQHF. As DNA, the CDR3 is TGTGCCAGCAGTCAGGGTAACAATCAGCCCCAGCATTTT.

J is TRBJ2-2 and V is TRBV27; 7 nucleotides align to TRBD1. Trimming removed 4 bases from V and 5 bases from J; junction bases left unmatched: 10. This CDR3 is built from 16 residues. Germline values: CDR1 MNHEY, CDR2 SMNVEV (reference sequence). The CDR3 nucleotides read TGTGCCAGCAGTTACACGACAGGGATCGGGACCGGGGAGCTGTTTTTT. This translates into CASSYTTGIGTGELFF.

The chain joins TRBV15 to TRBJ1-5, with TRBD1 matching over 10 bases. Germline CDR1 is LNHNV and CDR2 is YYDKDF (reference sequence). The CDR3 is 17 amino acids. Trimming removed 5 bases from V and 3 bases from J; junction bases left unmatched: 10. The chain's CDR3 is CATSGTMTGGINQPQHF. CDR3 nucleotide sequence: TGTGCCACCAGCGGAACCATGACAGGGGGCATCAATCAGCCCCAGCATTTT.

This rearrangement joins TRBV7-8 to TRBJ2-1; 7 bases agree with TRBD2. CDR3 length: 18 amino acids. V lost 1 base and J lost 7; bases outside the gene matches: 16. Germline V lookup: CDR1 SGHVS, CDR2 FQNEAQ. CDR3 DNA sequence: TGTGCCAGCAGCTTAGTGTTCCCCCCACTGATAGCGGGTAATGAGCAGTTCTTC. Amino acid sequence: CASSLVFPPLIAGNEQFF.

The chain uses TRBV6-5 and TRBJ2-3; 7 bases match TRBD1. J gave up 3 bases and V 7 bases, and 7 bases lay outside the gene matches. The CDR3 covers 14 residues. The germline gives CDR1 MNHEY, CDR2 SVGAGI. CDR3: CASTRGGETDTQYF. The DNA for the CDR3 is TGTGCCAGCACCCGAGGGGGCGAAACAGATACGCAGTATTTT.

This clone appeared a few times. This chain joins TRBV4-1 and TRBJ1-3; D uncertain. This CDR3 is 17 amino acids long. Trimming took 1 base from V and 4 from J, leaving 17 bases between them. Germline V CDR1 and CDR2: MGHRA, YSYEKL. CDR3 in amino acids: CASSQAAAEFGGNTIYF. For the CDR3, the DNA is TGCGCCAGCAGCCAAGCGGCGGCAGAATTCGGCGGAAACACCATATATTTT.

Here the CDR3 DNA reads TGTGCCAGCAGCTTAGGGCTGGCCTCTGGGGCCAACGTCCTGACTTTC. It is translated as CASSLGLASGANVLTF. V and J are TRBV7-6 and TRBJ2-6, with D hard to call. V dropped 1 base and J dropped 0 bases, with 7 bases sitting between them. The CDR3 extends over 16 amino acids. Germline values: CDR1 SGHVS, CDR2 FNYEAQ.